Listed below are T cell receptor beta chains from one sample, sequenced in a study of blood T cell repertoires in COVID-19. The repertoire was sequenced with immunoSEQ multiplex PCR; TCRdb's copy has only in-frame clones and lacks some. This sample has approximately 26,000 clones; 90% occur once, and the top ten carry 1.5% to 2%. The sample taken for sequencing was peripheral blood. These receptors were collected from a woman between 55 and 75 years old with active COVID-19. Each CDR3 is given with its conserved first and last residue. The order of the fields is J gene, D gene, V gene, clone size, CDR3 DNA, CDR3 protein. D genes are given only for firm matches. Clone size is stated in some rows and not others, as once, few, many or a class when expanded.

TRBJ2-2 NA TRBV27 NA TGTGCCAGCAGTTTAGCCCTTCAGGGTAGCACCGGGGAGCTGTTTTTT CASSLALQGSTGELFF
TRBJ1-1 NA TRBV9 NA TGTGCCAGCAGCGTAGTAAACAGCCTGAACACTGAAGCTTTCTTT CASSVVNSLNTEAFF
TRBJ1-2 NA TRBV5-1 NA TGCGCCAGCAGCTTGGGCTCAGCGTATGGCTACACCTTC CASSLGSAYGYTF
TRBJ2-4 TRBD2 TRBV6-5 NA TGTGCCAGCAGGTTAGCGGGAGCCAAAAACATTCAGTACTTC CASRLAGAKNIQYF
TRBJ2-3 TRBD2 TRBV27 NA TGTGCCAGCAGTTTTTTAGCGGGAGTTGTAGATACGCAGTATTTT CASSFLAGVVDTQYF
TRBJ2-2 TRBD1 TRBV19 NA TGTGCCAGTAGGTCCCCCTTCAGGGGGCCAAACACCGGGGAGCTGTTTTTT CASRSPFRGPNTGELFF
TRBJ2-7 TRBD2 TRBV24-1 NA TGTGCCACCAGTGATTTCCAGACTAGCGGGAAACCCTACGAGCAGTACTTC CATSDFQTSGKPYEQYF
TRBJ1-2 TRBD1 TRBV3-1/TRBV3-2 NA TGTGCCAGGGCGGCGGGACAGGGACAGGGAAACTATGGCTACACCTTC CARAAGQGQGNYGYTF
TRBJ2-3 NA TRBV27 NA TGTGCCAGCAGGACTGCTGGGACGCAGTATTTT CASRTAGTQYF
TRBJ2-7 TRBD1 TRBV5-1 NA TGCGCCAGCAGCTCCGGACAGGGGTCGGACGAGCAGTACTTC CASSSGQGSDEQYF
TRBJ2-7 TRBD2 TRBV7-2 NA TGTGCCAGCAGCTTAGCCTTCGCGGGGGAGACCGAGCAGTACTTC CASSLAFAGETEQYF
TRBJ2-1 NA TRBV3-1/TRBV3-2 NA TGTGCCAGCAGCCCCCTAGGTGCGGCAAATGAGCAGTTCTTC CASSPLGAANEQFF
TRBJ2-1 TRBD1 TRBV11-2 NA TGTGCCAGCAGCTTAGATGCAGGGGGCAATGAGCAGTTCTTC CASSLDAGGNEQFF
TRBJ2-1 NA TRBV4-1 NA TGCGCCAGCAGCGCTATGACCAGCGGGCGCACCTACAATGAGCAGTTCTTC CASSAMTSGRTYNEQFF
TRBJ2-1 TRBD2 TRBV10-3 NA TGTGCCATCAGTGATCTAGGTCGGGAGGGTGGCAATGAGCAGTTCTTC CAISDLGREGGNEQFF
TRBJ2-1 NA TRBV19 NA TGTGCCAGTAGTATCCAGGGGTCCGCTTACAATGAGCAGTTCTTC CASSIQGSAYNEQFF
TRBJ2-5 NA TRBV6-5 NA TGTGCCAGCAGTTACTCTGGCACGGGGGTTGGAACCCAGTACTTC CASSYSGTGVGTQYF
TRBJ2-2 TRBD1 TRBV18 NA TGTGCCAGCGGGACAGGGGATGGCACCGGGGAGCTGTTTTTT CASGTGDGTGELFF
TRBJ2-1 NA TRBV27 NA TGTGCCAGCAGGACTCAGGGGGGAAGCGATGAGCAGTTCTTC CASRTQGGSDEQFF
TRBJ2-5 NA TRBV6-5 once TGTGCCAGCAGTACCCGACAGGTTGGGGGAGAGACCCAGTACTTC CASSTRQVGGETQYF
TRBJ2-2 NA TRBV24-1 NA TGTGCCACCAGTGATTCTCCTCGAGGTGGCGGCCCCGGGGAGCTGTTTTTT CATSDSPRGGGPGELFF
TRBJ2-3 TRBD2 TRBV9 NA TGTGCCAGCAGCCCGACTAGCGGCCCCAATGTAGATACGCAGTATTTT CASSPTSGPNVDTQYF
TRBJ1-1 NA TRBV29-1 NA TGCAGCGCCCTAAGGCGGGGCACTGAAGCTTTCTTT CSALRRGTEAFF
TRBJ1-4 TRBD1 TRBV15 NA TGTGCCACCAGCAGGGAGGACAGGGATAATGAAAAACTGTTTTTT CATSREDRDNEKLFF
TRBJ2-7 TRBD2 TRBV4-1 NA TGCGCCAGCAGCGACCTAGCGGGGAGCTCCTACGAGCAGTACTTC CASSDLAGSSYEQYF
TRBJ2-7 TRBD2 TRBV2 NA TGTGCCAGCAGTGAAGCGGGAGGGAGCTCCTACGAGCAGTACTTC CASSEAGGSSYEQYF
TRBJ2-3 TRBD2 TRBV5-1 few TGCGCCAGCAGCTTGACCGCGGGAGGGGCGACCACAGATACGCAGTATTTT CASSLTAGGATTDTQYF
TRBJ1-5 NA TRBV24-1 NA TGTGCCACCAGTGACCGAACGGAAGGAGGGAGCAATCAGCCCCAGCATTTT CATSDRTEGGSNQPQHF
TRBJ1-1 TRBD1 TRBV7-9 NA TGTGCCAGCAGCAGACAACGGATACAGGGGGCGAGTGAAGCTTTCTTT CASSRQRIQGASEAFF
TRBJ1-4 NA TRBV5-1 few TGCGCCAGCAGCTTGGCCGGGGAAAAACTGTTTTTT CASSLAGEKLFF
TRBJ2-5 TRBD2 TRBV11-3 NA TGTGCCAGCAGCTTAGACTCGATTCGCGGGAGTCTTGAGACCCAGTACTTC CASSLDSIRGSLETQYF
TRBJ2-5 TRBD1 TRBV7-2 NA TGTGCCAGCAGCATCGAGTTGGACAGGGTAATGGAGACCCAGTACTTC CASSIELDRVMETQYF
TRBJ2-3 NA TRBV28 NA TGTGCCAGCAGCTCCACCCCCGGGACAAGAACAGATACGCAGTATTTT CASSSTPGTRTDTQYF
TRBJ2-3 NA TRBV7-3 NA TGTGCCAGCAGCTTAACGGGGAGTAAAGGGGATACGCAGTATTTT CASSLTGSKGDTQYF
TRBJ2-1 NA TRBV4-3 NA TGCGCCAGCAGCCATGCGGGACCCTACAATGAGCAGTTCTTC CASSHAGPYNEQFF
TRBJ1-1 TRBD1 TRBV6-5 NA TGTGCCAGCAGTCGAAACAGGGGGAACACTGAAGCTTTCTTT CASSRNRGNTEAFF
TRBJ2-1 NA TRBV28 NA TGTGCCAGCACAACAGTCGGTGGGCCGGGGAATCGGTTGCAGTTCTTC CASTTVGGPGNRLQFF
TRBJ2-7 TRBD2 TRBV7-8 NA TGTGCCAGCAGCCAGAGGACTAGCGGGAGGGAGCAGTACTTC CASSQRTSGREQYF
TRBJ2-7 TRBD2 TRBV3-1/TRBV3-2 NA TGTGCCAGCAGCCAACAACTAGCGGGGGGCTACGAGCAGTACTTC CASSQQLAGGYEQYF
TRBJ2-1 NA TRBV5-1 NA TGCGCCAGCAGCTTGTTAGGGGGCTCCTACAATGAGCAGTTCTTC CASSLLGGSYNEQFF
TRBJ2-7 TRBD1 TRBV30 NA TGTGCCTGGGATCCGGGACAGGGCTACGAGCAGTACTTC CAWDPGQGYEQYF
TRBJ1-1 NA TRBV28 NA TGTGCCAGCACCCAGGCGGGGGCGTACACTGAAGCTTTCTTT CASTQAGAYTEAFF
TRBJ2-7 TRBD2 TRBV11-3 NA TGTGCCAGCAGCTCACGGGAGGAGGGAAGCTACGAGCAGTACTTC CASSSREEGSYEQYF
TRBJ1-5 NA TRBV19 NA TGTGCCAGTCGCTTGGGCCTGGTAAGCAATCAGCCCCAGCATTTT CASRLGLVSNQPQHF
TRBJ2-7 TRBD1 TRBV27 NA TGTGCCACCACCGGGACAGGGGGCCACGAGCAGTACTTC CATTGTGGHEQYF
TRBJ2-2 NA TRBV3-1/TRBV3-2 NA TGTGCCAGCAGCCAATACTCTGGGGAGCTGTTTTTT CASSQYSGELFF
TRBJ2-5 TRBD1 TRBV7-9 NA TGTGCCAGCAGCTTTCGACAGGGGGGCCAAGAGACCCAGTACTTC CASSFRQGGQETQYF
TRBJ2-7 NA TRBV5-6 NA TGTGCCAGCAGCTTTTCCCTCCCCCGCCGACAGACCCCTCGCGAGCAGTACTTC CASSFSLPRRQTPREQYF
TRBJ2-2 TRBD1 TRBV29-1 NA TGCGGAGGGGGACAGGGAGCCGGGGAGCTGTTTTTT CGGGQGAGELFF
TRBJ2-6 NA TRBV5-1 NA TGCGCCAGCAGCTCGCGCGACCCCTTCGACATGGGGGCCAACGTCCTGACTTTC CASSSRDPFDMGANVLTF
TRBJ1-1 TRBD1 TRBV7-6 NA TGTGCCAGCAGCCGGGGACAGGCCGGCACTGAAGCTTTCTTT CASSRGQAGTEAFF
TRBJ2-5 NA TRBV18 few TGTGCCAGCTCACCACTAGGGGTACCAGAGACCCAGTACTTC CASSPLGVPETQYF
TRBJ1-4 NA TRBV30 NA TGTGCCTGGACCTCAGGGCGCATAACTAATGAAAAACTGTTTTTT CAWTSGRITNEKLFF
TRBJ1-2 TRBD1 TRBV4-1 NA TGCGCCAGCAGCCAGGCTGGACAGGGGACGGCTGCTAACTATGGCTACACCTTC CASSQAGQGTAANYGYTF
TRBJ1-4 NA TRBV5-6 NA TGTGCCAGCAGTAACAGCGGGCCATTT CASSNSGPF